The 26 T cell receptor beta chains below all came from one sample that was sequenced in a study of blood T cell repertoires in COVID-19. The data were produced by immunoSEQ multiplex PCR, yet TCRdb's version contains in-frame clones alone and is incomplete. The repertoire holds 110,000 to 150,000 clones, with approximately 86% as singletons. Sequenced: PBMCs or T cells enriched from blood (not recorded which). These receptors were taken from a middle-aged woman who had recovered from COVID-19.

The chain couples TRBV27 to TRBJ1-2, with a possible D match to TRBD1 (6 bases). In germline, CDR1 is MNHEY, CDR2 SMNVEV (reference sequence). The CDR3 length is 13 residues. Trimming took 6 bases from V and 3 from J, leaving 11 bases between them. CDR3 sequence: CASRAQGDYGYTF. The CDR3 DNA reads as TGTGCCAGCAGGGCACAGGGTGACTATGGCTACACCTTC.

The chain recombines TRBV29-1 with TRBJ1-1, with 8 nucleotides matching TRBD1. In germline, CDR1 is SQVTM, CDR2 ANQGSEA. The CDR3 spans 16 residues. J gave up 0 bases and V 3 bases, and 9 bases lay outside the gene matches. Here the CDR3 DNA reads TGCAGCGTTGACTGGACAGGGCGCGTTTTGAACACTGAAGCTTTCTTT. Residues: CSVDWTGRVLNTEAFF.

The rearrangement links TRBV5-1 to TRBJ2-1; TRBD1 aligns across 7 bases. This CDR3 comprises 17 residues. Trimming removed 2 bases from V and 2 bases from J; junction bases left unmatched: 10. From germline, CDR1 is SGHRS and CDR2 YFSETQ. CDR3 sequence: CASSFKGALPPYNEQFF. CDR3 nucleotide sequence: TGCGCCAGCAGCTTTAAGGGGGCGCTTCCCCCCTACAATGAGCAGTTCTTC.

The chain couples TRBV13 to TRBJ2-5; 9 bases line up with TRBD1. CDR1 is PRHDT, CDR2 FYEKMQ, per germline (reference sequence). The CDR3 runs 16 residues. Losses at the gene ends were 4 bases for V and 4 bases for J; bases not matched to a gene: 10. CDR3 sequence (DNA): TGTGCCAGCAGCTGGGGTCGGGACAGGGAGGGAGAGACCCAGTACTTC. Its translation: CASSWGRDREGETQYF.

The rearrangement uses TRBV7-9 and TRBJ1-1; 7 nucleotides match TRBD1. The germline V gene has CDR1 SEHNR and CDR2 FQNEAQ (reference sequence). Trimming removed 5 bases from V and 8 bases from J; junction bases left unmatched: 5. The CDR3 runs to 12 residues. The chain's CDR3 is CASSQDRQEAFF. In nucleotides, the CDR3 is TGTGCCAGCAGCCAGGACAGGCAGGAAGCTTTCTTT. Combining the CDR3 with reference TRBV7-9 and TRBJ1-1 gives the whole variable domain DTGVSQNPRHKITKRGQNVTFRCDPISEHNRLYWYRQTLGQGPEFLTYFQNEAQLEKSRLLSDRFSAERPKGSFSTLEIQRTEQGDSAMYLCASSQDRQEAFFGQGTRLTVV.

The chain uses TRBV9 and TRBJ2-1, with 8 bases lining up with TRBD1. Germline values: CDR1 SGDLS, CDR2 YYNGEE. The CDR3 is made up of 14 amino acids. V shed 0 bases, J shed 6 bases, and the junction held 2 bases outside the gene matches. CDR3: CASSVGTGGNEQFF. As DNA, the CDR3 is TGTGCCAGCAGCGTAGGTACAGGGGGCAATGAGCAGTTCTTC.

The table lists this clone with many counts. The CDR3 nucleotides are TGTGCCAAAGGACAGGGGTTTTCGGCTTTCTTT. This codes for CAKGQGFSAFF. The genes are TRBV2 and TRBJ1-1; 9 bases match TRBD1. V was pared by 10 bases and J by 11 bases, with 8 bases of the junction left unmatched. The CDR3 runs 11 residues. CDR1 SNHLY and CDR2 FYNNEI come from the germline V gene.

V is TRBV7-9 and J is TRBJ2-1, with TRBD2 matching 9 bases. The CDR3 loop spans 15 amino acids. The V and J ends lost 1 base and 3 bases, in that order; junction bases with no gene match: 1. Germline values: CDR1 SEHNR, CDR2 FQNEAQ (reference sequence). Here the CDR3 DNA reads TGTGCCAGCAGCTTAGTTAGCGGGGGCTACAATGAGCAGTTCTTC. Its translation is CASSLVSGGYNEQFF.

V gene TRBV15 combines with J gene TRBJ1-2; maybe TRBD1 (6 bases). Trimming removed 0 bases at V and 4 bases at J, with 12 bases between. The CDR3 runs to 15 residues. Germline loops: CDR1 LNHNV, CDR2 YYDKDF (reference sequence). The CDR3 protein is CATSRDLGAGYGYTF. The CDR3 DNA sequence: TGTGCCACCAGCAGAGATCTGGGGGCGGGCTATGGCTACACCTTC.

For the CDR3, the DNA is TGTGCCAGCAGCTTAGTGGGAGGTGGCACTGAAGCTTTCTTT. This codes for CASSLVGGGTEAFF. V and J are TRBV11-2 and TRBJ1-1; D is unclear. CDR3 length: 14 amino acids. Between the trimmed V and J ends, which lost 1 base and 4 bases, there was a span of 10 bases. CDR1 and CDR2 (germline): SGHAT, FQNNGV.

This chain joins TRBV11-3 and TRBJ1-5, with 8 nucleotides matching TRBD1. Germline V gene lookup returns CDR1 SGHNT and CDR2 YENEEA. There are 14 residues in the CDR3. The junction had 7 bases not matched to a gene; V was cut back by 11 bases and J by 1 base. Here the CDR3 reads CAFSRGRSNQPQHF. DNA of the CDR3: TGTGCCTTTTCCAGGGGGCGAAGCAATCAGCCCCAGCATTTT.

This clone came up a few times. The chain has TRBV13 and TRBJ2-1; possible D gene TRBD2, 6 bases. V gave up 5 bases and J gave up 10 bases, with 21 bases separating them. From germline, CDR1 is PRHDT and CDR2 FYEKMQ (reference sequence). The CDR3 loop spans 15 amino acids. DNA for the CDR3: TGTGCCAGCAGCCTTGGTGGTAGCGGCTGGGGAGAGCAGTTCTTC. Translation gives CASSLGGSGWGEQFF.

The chain is built from TRBV2 and TRBJ2-1; D might be TRBD2 (6 bases). CDR3 length: 16 residues. The V and J ends lost 1 base and 4 bases respectively, with 14 bases between them. Germline-derived CDR1 and CDR2 are SNHLY and FYNNEI. The CDR3: CASSEDGGAVYNEQFF. CDR3 coding DNA: TGTGCCAGCAGTGAAGACGGGGGTGCGGTGTACAATGAGCAGTTCTTC.

The sample holds a few counts of this clone. The chain recombines TRBV3-1 (or the pseudogene TRBV3-2) with TRBJ2-3, with 10 bases that match TRBD2. Germline CDR1 and CDR2: LGHDT and YNNKEL (reference sequence). The CDR3 runs to 16 residues. Losses at the gene ends were 4 bases for V and 5 bases for J; bases not matched to a gene: 9. This CDR3 is CASSPIAGGRGDTQYF. In nucleotides, the CDR3 is TGTGCCAGCAGCCCGATAGCGGGGGGCAGGGGAGATACGCAGTATTTT.

The chain combines TRBV3-1 (or the pseudogene TRBV3-2) with TRBJ2-1, with D perhaps TRBD2 (5 bases). The germline CDR1 and CDR2 sequences are LGHDT and YNNKEL (reference sequence). Trimming left V 0 bases short and J 5 bases short, with 11 bases between. The CDR3 extends over 15 amino acids. The chain's CDR3 is CASSQEDLQDNEQFF. The CDR3 bases are TGTGCCAGCAGCCAAGAGGACTTACAAGACAATGAGCAGTTCTTC.

The chain recombines TRBV5-6 with TRBJ1-6; 8 bases map to TRBD1. The germline V gene has CDR1 SGHDT and CDR2 YYEEEE. The junction had 11 bases not matched to a gene; V was cut back by 2 bases and J by 13 bases. The CDR3 sequence is 15 residues long. CDR3: CASSLRQGNRPPLHF. The CDR3, as DNA: TGTGCCAGCAGCTTAAGACAGGGGAACAGGCCGCCCCTCCACTTT. The full variable domain, rest sourced from reference TRBV5-6 and TRBJ1-6, is DAGVTQSPTHLIKTRGQQVTLRCSPKSGHDTVSWYQQALGQGPQFIFQYYEEEERQRGNFPDRFSGHQFPNYSSELNVNALLLGDSALYLCASSLRQGNRPPLHFGNGTRLTVT.

This rearrangement joins TRBV5-1 to TRBJ2-2, with 7 positions matching TRBD1. CDR3 length: 14 residues. The V gene end was trimmed by 2 bases and the J gene end by 4 bases; junction bases not matched to a gene: 2. Germline V gives CDR1 SGHRS, CDR2 YFSETQ. DNA of the CDR3: TGCGCCAGCAGCTTATCAGGGGGCACCGGGGAGCTGTTTTTT. It is translated as CASSLSGGTGELFF.

The rearrangement links TRBV5-4 to TRBJ2-3; D is undetermined. This CDR3 region has 13 residues. In germline, CDR1 is SGHNT, CDR2 YYREEE (reference sequence). V was clipped by 2 bases and J by 1 base, with 5 bases between them. The CDR3 protein is CASSFGRTDTQYF. Written as DNA, the CDR3 is TGTGCCAGCAGCTTTGGCCGCACAGATACGCAGTATTTT.

In nucleotides, the CDR3 is TGCGCCAGCAGCTTGTTCCGGGGGATGAACACTGAAGCTTTCTTT. Translation: CASSLFRGMNTEAFF. V is TRBV5-1 and J is TRBJ1-1; TRBD1 is a possible D gene (5 bases). Germline CDR1 is SGHRS and CDR2 is YFSETQ. The CDR3 loop spans 15 amino acids. With 1 base removed from V and 0 bases from J, the gap between germline ends came to 10 bases.

The chain combines TRBV9 with TRBJ2-1; 7 bases agree with TRBD2. The J segment lost 6 bases and the V segment lost 0 bases, leaving 9 bases of the junction unmatched. The CDR3 runs to 16 residues. From germline, CDR1 is SGDLS and CDR2 YYNGEE. The CDR3 reads CASSVGPAGRFNEQFF. DNA of the CDR3: TGTGCCAGCAGCGTAGGTCCAGCGGGACGATTCAATGAGCAGTTCTTC.

The chain is built from TRBV19 and TRBJ1-5; D is unclear. Germline assignment: CDR1 LNHDA and CDR2 SQIVND (reference sequence). CDR3 size: 15 residues. Between the trimmed V and J ends, which lost 0 bases and 1 base, there was a span of 7 bases. The CDR3 protein is CASSIERVSNQPQHF. Written as DNA, the CDR3 is TGTGCCAGTAGTATAGAGAGGGTAAGCAATCAGCCCCAGCATTTT.

The chain uses TRBV29-1 and TRBJ1-1; D is possibly TRBD1 (6 bases). The CDR3 runs to 12 residues. Trimming shortened V by 7 bases and J by 1 base, and 10 bases separated the two germline ends. CDR1 is SQVTM and CDR2 is ANQGSEA in the germline V gene. The DNA for the CDR3 is TGCAGCGGAGGACAGAGGAACACTGAAGCTTTCTTT. It is translated as CSGGQRNTEAFF. Drawing the rest from reference TRBV29-1 and TRBJ1-1, the complete variable domain is SAVISQKPSRDICQRGTSLTIQCQVDSQVTMMFWYRQQPGQSLTLIATANQGSEATYESGFVIDKFPISRPNLTFSTLTVSNMSPEDSSIYLCSGGQRNTEAFFGQGTRLTVV.

V is TRBV27 and J is TRBJ2-2; no clear D. The CDR3 runs 13 residues. V was pared by 7 bases and J by 6 bases, with 12 bases between. Germline assignment: CDR1 MNHEY and CDR2 SMNVEV (reference sequence). CDR3 loop: CASKQALSGELFF. The CDR3 coding sequence is TGTGCCAGCAAGCAGGCGCTTTCCGGGGAGCTGTTTTTT.

In its sample, this clone was seen once. This sequence joins TRBV18 and TRBJ1-6; 9 bases agree with TRBD1. This CDR3 has 17 amino acids. Germline V gene data show CDR1 as KGHSH and CDR2 as LQKENI. V shed 0 bases, J shed 9 bases, and the junction held 9 bases outside the gene matches. CDR3 region: CASSPPRTGQGGSPLHF. CDR3 bases: TGTGCCAGCTCACCACCGAGAACGGGACAGGGTGGTTCACCCCTCCACTTT.

The V and J genes are TRBV4-1 and TRBJ1-1, with D possibly matching TRBD1 (5 bases). CDR1 is MGHRA, CDR2 YSYEKL, per germline. V lost 1 base, J lost 1 base, and 13 bases lay in between. The CDR3 covers 16 residues. CDR3 sequence: CASSQVFRDQNTEAFF. Here the CDR3 DNA reads TGCGCCAGCAGCCAAGTTTTCAGGGATCAGAACACTGAAGCTTTCTTT.

This clone was seen a few times. The CDR3 DNA is TGTGCCAGCAGCTCGGGGACAGTATATTACTATGGCTACACCTTC. Amino acid sequence: CASSSGTVYYYGYTF. The rearrangement uses TRBV5-6 and TRBJ1-2, with TRBD1 identical over 7 bases. The V gene end was trimmed by 3 bases and the J gene end by 3 bases; junction bases not matched to a gene: 8. The CDR3 spans 15 residues. Per germline, CDR1 SGHDT and CDR2 YYEEEE.